A selection of T cell receptor beta chains follows, all from one sample in a study of T cells in Graves' hyperthyroidism and ophthalmopathy. TCRdb used MiXCR to reprocess the multiplex PCR reads, holding one entry per CDR3 protein. The sample has fewer than 650,000 distinct CDR3 sequences; 46% are singletons. The sample taken for sequencing was peripheral blood or thyroid tissue (not recorded which). The receptors here all came from an adult woman with Graves' disease, either hyperthyroidism or ophthalmopathy (not recorded which). Both conserved end residues are part of each CDR3. A D gene is named only where the DNA matches it firmly. Only part of the rows carry a size: once, few, many, or a class if the clone is expanded.

D: -; V: TRBV18; J: TRBJ1-2; size: few; CDR3: CASSPGVREGYTF; DNA: TGTGCCAGCTCACCAGGGGTGAGAGAGGGCTACACCTTC
D: -; V: TRBV5-1; J: TRBJ1-2; size: many; CDR3: CASSLLPSDNYGYTF; DNA: TGCGCCAGCAGCTTGCTTCCGAGTGATAACTATGGCTACACCTTC
D: TRBD2; V: TRBV15; J: TRBJ2-2; size: -; CDR3: CATSSFAGGAGELFF; DNA: TGTGCCACCAGCAGCTTTGCGGGAGGAGCCGGGGAGCTGTTTTTT
D: -; V: TRBV5-6; J: TRBJ1-1; size: -; CDR3: CASSPLGQTTEAFF; DNA: TGTGCCAGCAGCCCACTAGGACAGACGACTGAAGCTTTCTTT
D: -; V: TRBV7-3; J: TRBJ2-7; size: -; CDR3: CASSSGQGGELYF; DNA: TGTGCCAGCAGCTCCGGACAGGGAGGGGAGCTGTACTTC
D: TRBD1; V: TRBV20-1; J: TRBJ1-5; size: many; CDR3: CSVTGVLNQPQHF; DNA: TGCAGTGTAACAGGGGTTCTAAATCAGCCCCAGCATTTT
D: TRBD1; V: TRBV19; J: TRBJ1-2; size: -; CDR3: CASSSGQGATYGYTF; DNA: TGTGCCAGTAGTTCTGGGCAGGGGGCTACCTATGGCTACACCTTC
D: TRBD1; V: TRBV6-5; J: TRBJ1-5; size: many; CDR3: CASSTKTGARQPQHF; DNA: TGTGCCAGCAGTACTAAAACAGGGGCGAGACAGCCCCAGCATTTT
D: -; V: TRBV19; J: TRBJ2-2; size: many; CDR3: CASNFQGSHGELFF; DNA: TGTGCCAGTAATTTTCAGGGGTCCCACGGGGAGCTGTTTTTT
D: -; V: TRBV20-1; J: TRBJ2-5; size: many; CDR3: CSADLSRVQETQYF; DNA: TGCAGTGCTGACCTGTCCAGGGTCCAAGAGACCCAGTACTTC